This T cell receptor beta chain emerged from a study of T cells in localized non-small cell lung cancer. Profiled with immunoSEQ multiplex PCR; TCRdb holds only in-frame clones, not every one. The sample consists of 26,000 or so clones, around nine tenths of them appearing once. CDR3 length: 13 residues. From germline, CDR1 is KGHSH and CDR2 LQKENI. The V end lost 6 bases, the J end lost 5 bases, and 13 bases lay between the germline ends. The source of this sequence is a female donor of 60 years or more with stage II squamous cell lung carcinoma. The specimen was peripheral blood, collected before any cancer treatment. The chain recombines TRBV18 with TRBJ2-5; the D call may be TRBD1 or TRBD2 (6 bases each). CDR3 protein: CASSRDTAETQYF. The CDR3 region has the DNA TGTGCCAGCTCGCGGGACACCGCCGAGACCCAGTACTTC.